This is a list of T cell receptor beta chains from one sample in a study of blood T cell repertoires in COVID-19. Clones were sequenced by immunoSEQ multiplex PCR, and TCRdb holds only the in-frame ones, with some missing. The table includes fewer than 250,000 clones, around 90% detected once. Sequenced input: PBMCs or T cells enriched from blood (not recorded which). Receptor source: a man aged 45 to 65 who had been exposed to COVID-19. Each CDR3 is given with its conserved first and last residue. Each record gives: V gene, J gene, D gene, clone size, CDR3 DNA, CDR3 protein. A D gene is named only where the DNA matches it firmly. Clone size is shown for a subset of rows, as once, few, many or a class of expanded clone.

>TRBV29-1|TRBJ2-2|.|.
TGCAGCGTTGCTCGTCAGGGGTCCGACGGGGAGCTGTTTTTT
CSVARQGSDGELFF
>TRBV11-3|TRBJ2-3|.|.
TGTGCCAGCAGCCAGGGGGGGGACAGGTATACGCAGTATTTT
CASSQGGDRYTQYF
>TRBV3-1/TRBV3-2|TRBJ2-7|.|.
TGTGCCAGCAGCCAACTCGGAGGTTCAACCTACGAGCAGTACTTC
CASSQLGGSTYEQYF
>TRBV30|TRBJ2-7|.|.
TGTGCCTGGAGTGTGTCTGCACGGTACGAGCAGTACTTC
CAWSVSARYEQYF
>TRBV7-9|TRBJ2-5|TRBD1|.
TGTGCCAGCAGACCCCCGGGACAGGGACAGGAGACCCAGTACTTC
CASRPPGQGQETQYF
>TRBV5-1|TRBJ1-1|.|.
TGCGCCAGCAGCTTGGTCGCGGTCGGGAAGGCTAGCCTGAACACTGAAGCTTTCTTT
CASSLVAVGKASLNTEAFF
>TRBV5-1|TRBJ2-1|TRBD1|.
TGCGCCAGCAGCTCGAAACAGGGGGCGTACTACAATGAGCAGTTCTTC
CASSSKQGAYYNEQFF
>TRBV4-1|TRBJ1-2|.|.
TGCGCCAGCACCCTTACAGGGATGGACTATGGCTACACCTTC
CASTLTGMDYGYTF
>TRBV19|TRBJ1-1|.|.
TGTGCCAGTAGTATACCCGCGATGATACACACTGAAGCTTTCTTT
CASSIPAMIHTEAFF
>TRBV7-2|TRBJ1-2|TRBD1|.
TGTGCCAGCAGCCCCGGACAGGGAGGTCTCTATGGCTACACCTTC
CASSPGQGGLYGYTF
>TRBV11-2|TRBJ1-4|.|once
TGTGCCAGCAGCCCACAGGGCGGGAATGAAAAACTGTTTTTT
CASSPQGGNEKLFF
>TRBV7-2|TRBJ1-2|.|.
TGTGCCAGCAGCTTAGACAGGCAGGGGAACTATGGCTACACCTTC
CASSLDRQGNYGYTF
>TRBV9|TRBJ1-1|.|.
TGTGCCAGCACCGAGCGGGATATGAACACTGAAGCTTTCTTT
CASTERDMNTEAFF
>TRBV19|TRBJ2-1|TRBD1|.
TGTGCCAGTAGTATAGAGGGACAGGGGGCATACAATGAGCAGTTCTTC
CASSIEGQGAYNEQFF
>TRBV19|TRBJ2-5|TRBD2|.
TGTGCCAGTACTGACGGGGGGGCCCGGGAGACCCAGTACTTC
CASTDGGARETQYF